The 21 T cell receptor beta chains below were found in one sample sequenced in a study of response to subunit inactivated influenza vaccine. TCRdb reanalysed the RT-PCR reads using MiXCR and keeps one entry per CDR3 protein. The data hold about 830,000 distinct CDR3 sequences, with around a sixth observed a single time. The sequences come from PBMCs from blood, collected less than 6 days after vaccination. All receptors derive from a man over 45 who received an inactivated influenza vaccine.

The chain carries TRBV29-1 and TRBJ2-5; TRBD1 aligns across 9 bases. The CDR3 sequence is 16 residues long. Germline V gene sequence: CDR1 SQVTM, CDR2 ANQGSEA. J was trimmed by 0 bases and V by 6 bases; bases with no gene match: 11. As DNA, the CDR3 is TGCAGCGTAGAATTCACAGGGGGCTGGTACCAAGAGACCCAGTACTTC. It translates to CSVEFTGGWYQETQYF.

This chain links TRBV28 with TRBJ2-3; D is uncertain. Germline V gene sequence: CDR1 MDHEN, CDR2 SYDVKM. Between the trimmed V and J ends, which lost 3 bases and 6 bases, there was a span of 10 bases. This CDR3 comprises 13 residues. The CDR3 here is CASSFSLIDTQYF. CDR3 bases: TGTGCCAGCAGTTTTTCCCTAATTGATACGCAGTATTTT.

This clonotype was counted between two and nine times. The chain combines TRBV5-1 with TRBJ2-1; TRBD2 matches at 10 bases. CDR3 length equals 17 residues. The germline V gene has CDR1 SGHRS and CDR2 YFSETQ. Trimming at V came to 4 bases and at J to 7 bases, leaving 14 bases not matched to a gene. CDR3 residues: CASSLNSGREMRNEQFF. In nucleotides, the CDR3 is TGCGCCAGCAGCCTAAACAGCGGGAGGGAGATGAGGAATGAGCAGTTCTTC.

This clonotype was seen a few times. The J gene is TRBJ1-5, the V gene TRBV12-3 or TRBV12-4; D might be TRBD1 (6 bases). Trimming removed 6 bases at V and 6 bases at J, with 18 bases between. This CDR3 has 15 residues. The CDR3 sequence is CASRPTGGGGQPQHF. In nucleotides, the CDR3 is TGTGCCAGCAGACCGACAGGCGGTGGCGGTCAGCCCCAGCATTTT.

This clonotype was observed many times. The chain joins TRBV5-6 to TRBJ2-7, with D possibly TRBD2 on 7 matching bases. The CDR3 consists of 17 residues. From germline, CDR1 is SGHDT and CDR2 YYEEEE. V lost 4 bases, J lost 5 bases, and 25 bases lay in between. In DNA, the CDR3 is TGTGCCAGCAGCCAATATGGAGGGGGGGCGCATCGTAACGAGCAGTACTTC. Its protein is CASSQYGGGAHRNEQYF.

V usage is TRBV20-1 and J usage is TRBJ2-1; 12 bases map to TRBD2. From germline, CDR1 is DFQATT and CDR2 SNEGSKA (reference sequence). The CDR3 spans 16 residues. Losses at the gene ends were 6 bases for V and 0 bases for J; bases not matched to a gene: 6. The CDR3 here is CSALTSGSSSYNEQFF. CDR3 nucleotides: TGCAGTGCCCTGACTAGCGGGAGTAGCTCCTACAATGAGCAGTTCTTC.

The sample holds a few counts of this clonotype. This chain joins TRBV24-1 and TRBJ2-1; D uncertain. V lost 0 bases and J lost 10, with 6 bases in between. From germline, CDR1 is KGHDR and CDR2 SFDVKD. The CDR3 totals 12 residues. The CDR3, as DNA: TGTGCCACCAGTGATTTGCTAAGGGAGCAGTTCTTC. This codes for CATSDLLREQFF.

This chain connects TRBV7-8 to TRBJ1-4; D perhaps matches TRBD1 (5 bases). Trimming cost V 5 bases and J 0 bases, with 16 bases left between them. The CDR3 is 17 residues long. Germline CDR1 SGHVS, CDR2 FQNEAQ. The chain's CDR3 is CASSLEGTSATNEKLFF. The CDR3 DNA reads as TGTGCCAGCAGCCTCGAAGGGACGTCGGCAACTAATGAAAAACTGTTTTTT.

In this sample, this clonotype turned up many times. The CDR3 DNA is TGTGCCAGCAGCCGGACAGGGACCTACAATGAGCAGTTCTTC. Its protein is CASSRTGTYNEQFF. The genes are TRBV19 and TRBJ2-1, with 8 bases that match TRBD1. V trimming: 9 bases; J trimming: 2 bases; junction bases outside the gene matches: 6. CDR3 size: 14 residues. CDR1 and CDR2 from the germline V gene are LNHDA and SQIVND (reference sequence). The variable domain in full, completed from reference TRBV19 and TRBJ2-1, reads DGGITQSPKYLFRKEGQNVTLSCEQNLNHDAMYWYRQDPGQGLRLIYYSQIVNDFQKGDIAEGYSVSREKKESFPLTVTSAQKNPTAFYLCASSRTGTYNEQFFGPGTRLTVL.

The V and J genes are TRBV6-4 and TRBJ2-2; 11 nucleotides align to TRBD2. The CDR3 has 16 amino acids. The germline CDR1 and CDR2 sequences are MRHNA and SNTAGT. V lost 6 bases, J lost 4 bases, and 7 bases stayed unmatched. This CDR3 is CASSELAGVATGELFF. In nucleotides, the CDR3 is TGTGCCAGCAGCGAACTAGCGGGAGTTGCCACCGGGGAGCTGTTTTTT.

The V call is TRBV7-8, the J call TRBJ1-1; 7 bases align to TRBD1. With V trimmed by 5 bases and J by 3 bases, 6 bases remained unmatched. Germline V lookup: CDR1 SGHVS, CDR2 FQNEAQ. The CDR3 is 14 residues long. This CDR3 reads CASSTTGLYTEAFF. CDR3 DNA sequence: TGTGCCAGCAGCACGACAGGGCTCTACACTGAAGCTTTCTTT.

The chain has TRBV5-5 and TRBJ1-2; perhaps TRBD1 as D (5 bases). CDR3 size: 16 residues. V lost 6 bases and J lost 2, with 20 bases in between. The germline V gene has CDR1 SGHKS and CDR2 YYEKEE (reference sequence). CDR3 coding DNA: TGTGCCAGCACTCGAGAGGGGCCGGGGTGGAACTATGGCTACACCTTC. Its protein is CASTREGPGWNYGYTF.

This clonotype was detected a few times. The chain carries TRBV20-1 and TRBJ1-5, with D possibly being TRBD1 (6 bases). The CDR3 is made up of 15 amino acids. The V end was cut by 2 bases, the J end by 3 bases, with 14 bases between. CDR1 and CDR2 from the germline V gene are DFQATT and SNEGSKA (reference sequence). The CDR3 loop reads CSARRSGQLNQPQHF. The CDR3 DNA reads TGCAGTGCTAGAAGAAGTGGACAGCTCAATCAGCCCCAGCATTTT.

This sequence joins TRBV24-1 and TRBJ2-6; the D is unclear. From germline, CDR1 is KGHDR and CDR2 SFDVKD. The CDR3 length is 15 residues. V lost 3 bases and J lost 0, with 5 bases in between. The CDR3 here is CATSDLVSGANVLTF. Written as DNA, the CDR3 is TGTGCCACCAGTGATCTGGTCTCTGGGGCCAACGTCCTGACTTTC.

This clonotype has a handful of counts. This sequence joins TRBV27 and TRBJ2-1, with TRBD2 matching 7 bases. The CDR3 is made up of 15 amino acids. J was trimmed by 8 bases and V by 2 bases; bases with no gene match: 9. From germline, CDR1 is MNHEY and CDR2 SMNVEV (reference sequence). CDR3 DNA sequence: TGTGCCAGCAGTTTACTTGCGGGAGTGGGCGATGAGCAGTTCTTC. Protein product: CASSLLAGVGDEQFF.

This sequence joins TRBV10-3 and TRBJ2-5; 8 bases align to TRBD2. CDR3 length: 12 residues. The germline gives CDR1 ENHRY, CDR2 SYGVKD. The CDR3 DNA reads as TGTGCGGCGGGAGGCCAGCAAGAGACCCAGTACTTC. Its translation is CAAGGQQETQYF.

As DNA, the CDR3 is TGCGCCAGCAGCTTGGCTATAGGGCAAGAGACCCAGTACTTC. Translation: CASSLAIGQETQYF. The rearrangement links TRBV5-1 to TRBJ2-5; D ambiguous. The CDR3 sequence is 14 residues long. Per the germline V gene, CDR1 is SGHRS and CDR2 is YFSETQ. With 0 bases removed from V and 2 bases from J, the gap between germline ends came to 8 bases.

The chain links TRBV4-1 to TRBJ2-6; D gene uncertain. The CDR3 has 16 amino acids. CDR1 is MGHRA, CDR2 YSYEKL, per germline. V lost 4 bases and J 1 base, leaving 11 bases between the germline ends. The CDR3 DNA reads as TGCGCCAGCAGCCGCTTAATTGGGTCTGGGGCCAACGTCCTGACTTTC. This codes for CASSRLIGSGANVLTF.

This clonotype came up a few times. The chain has TRBV5-1 and TRBJ2-7; TRBD1 or TRBD2 may be the D gene (5 bases each). Trimming removed 3 bases at V and 2 bases at J, with 12 bases between. The CDR3 runs 14 residues. Germline lookup yields CDR1 SGHRS and CDR2 YFSETQ. CDR3 in amino acids: CASSYRDATYEQYF. The CDR3 DNA reads as TGCGCCAGCAGCTACCGGGACGCTACCTACGAGCAGTACTTC.

The rearrangement links TRBV12-3 or TRBV12-4 to TRBJ2-3; the D gene is possibly TRBD2 (5 bases). Trimming took 6 bases from V and 0 from J, leaving 13 bases between them. This CDR3 has 15 amino acids. CDR3 region: CASSYVPGSTDTQYF. The CDR3 nucleotides are TGTGCCAGCAGCTACGTTCCGGGGAGCACAGATACGCAGTATTTT.

This clonotype occurred many times. The rearrangement links TRBV10-3 to TRBJ2-7; 7 positions match TRBD2. After removal of 3 bases from V and 1 base from J, the junction contained 6 bases not matched to a gene. Germline V CDR1 and CDR2: ENHRY, SYGVKD. The CDR3 is 15 residues long. CDR3 protein: CAISEAGRLSYEQYF. The CDR3 DNA reads as TGTGCCATCAGTGAAGCGGGGAGACTTTCCTACGAGCAGTACTTC.